Listed below are T cell receptor beta chains from one sample, sequenced in a study of radiation and T cells in renal cell carcinoma. Sequencing used immunoSEQ multiplex PCR; TCRdb keeps in-frame clones, though not all of them. The sample includes about 95,000 clones, about 88% of them seen just once. This material consisted of blood, taken from a patient whose treatment included radiotherapy and nephrectomy. Receptors originate from a man aged 50 or older with renal cell carcinoma. The CDR3 runs from the conserved cysteine through the conserved F or W. The D gene is left open where the match is weak. Clone size is stated in some rows and not others, as once, few, many or a class when expanded.

CDR3: CASSPNRGLTDTQYF; DNA: TGTGCCAGCAGCCCTAATCGGGGGTTGACAGATACGCAGTATTTT; size: once; V: TRBV5-4; J: TRBJ2-3; D: NA
CDR3: CASSIGQKGTEAFF; DNA: TGTGCCAGTAGTATAGGCCAAAAAGGCACTGAAGCTTTCTTT; size: many; V: TRBV19; J: TRBJ1-1; D: NA
CDR3: CASSYSRAPITDTQYF; DNA: TGTGCCAGCAGTTACTCCAGGGCCCCCATCACAGATACGCAGTATTTT; size: NA; V: TRBV6-5; J: TRBJ2-3; D: NA
CDR3: CASSTSGYSNQPQHF; DNA: TGTGCCAGTAGTACGTCAGGTTATAGCAATCAGCCCCAGCATTTT; size: NA; V: TRBV19; J: TRBJ1-5; D: NA
CDR3: CASSSRPDLYEQYF; DNA: TGTGCCAGCAGCTCTCGACCCGATCTCTACGAGCAGTACTTC; size: NA; V: TRBV7-2; J: TRBJ2-7; D: NA
CDR3: CASSLQNSGGYTF; DNA: TGTGCCAGCAGCTTACAGAACAGTGGAGGCTACACCTTC; size: NA; V: TRBV7-2; J: TRBJ1-2; D: NA
CDR3: CSVEGWGSLTEAFF; DNA: TGCAGCGTTGAGGGGTGGGGGTCCCTCACTGAAGCTTTCTTT; size: NA; V: TRBV29-1; J: TRBJ1-1; D: NA
CDR3: CASKGGAGLRKLFF; DNA: TGCGCCAGCAAAGGGGGCGCGGGTCTCCGAAAACTGTTTTTT; size: NA; V: TRBV5-1; J: TRBJ1-4; D: TRBD1
CDR3: CASSETRRGGLGETQYF; DNA: TGTGCCAGCAGTGAGACCAGGCGGGGGGGTTTAGGTGAGACCCAGTACTTC; size: NA; V: TRBV2; J: TRBJ2-5; D: TRBD2
CDR3: CASSIRAGEVNEKLFF; DNA: TGTGCCAGTAGTATAAGGGCCGGCGAAGTTAATGAAAAACTGTTTTTT; size: NA; V: TRBV19; J: TRBJ1-4; D: NA
CDR3: CSVEGVEGPGQGVYNEQFF; DNA: TGCAGCGTTGAAGGTGTGGAAGGACCGGGACAGGGGGTTTACAATGAGCAGTTCTTC; size: NA; V: TRBV29-1; J: TRBJ2-1; D: TRBD1
CDR3: CASSPGTSGRVNTQYF; DNA: TGCGCCAGCAGCCCAGGGACTAGCGGGAGGGTGAATACGCAGTATTTT; size: NA; V: TRBV5-1; J: TRBJ2-3; D: TRBD2
CDR3: CASSLAGRYNSPLHF; DNA: TGTGCCAGCAGCTTGGCTGGCAGATATAATTCACCCCTCCACTTT; size: NA; V: TRBV5-5; J: TRBJ1-6; D: NA
CDR3: CASSLFDGNQPQHF; DNA: TGTGCCAGCAGCTTGTTCGACGGCAATCAGCCCCAGCATTTT; size: few; V: TRBV5-6; J: TRBJ1-5; D: NA
CDR3: CASSVGTGTYEQYF; DNA: TGTGCCAGCAGCGTTGGTACGGGCACCTACGAGCAGTACTTC; size: NA; V: TRBV9; J: TRBJ2-7; D: NA
CDR3: CASSPGEGYTF; DNA: TGTGCCAGCTCACCAGGGGAAGGCTACACCTTC; size: NA; V: TRBV18; J: TRBJ1-2; D: NA
CDR3: CASSEQWRGYTF; DNA: TGTGCCAGCAGTGAACAGTGGAGGGGCTACACCTTC; size: NA; V: TRBV25-1; J: TRBJ1-2; D: NA
CDR3: CASSHPRGGRNTGELFF; DNA: TGCGCCAGCAGCCACCCCAGGGGAGGGAGGAACACCGGGGAGCTGTTTTTT; size: NA; V: TRBV4-3; J: TRBJ2-2; D: NA
CDR3: CASSDQGAAYGYTF; DNA: TGTGCCAGCAGTGATCAGGGGGCCGCTTATGGCTACACCTTC; size: NA; V: TRBV2; J: TRBJ1-2; D: TRBD1
CDR3: CASSEALLGKLFF; DNA: TGTGCCAGCAGTGAAGCGCTTCTTGGAAAACTGTTTTTT; size: few; V: TRBV2; J: TRBJ1-4; D: NA
CDR3: CASRDRGYTEAFF; DNA: TGTGCCAGCAGGGACAGGGGGTACACTGAAGCTTTCTTT; size: NA; V: TRBV6-5; J: TRBJ1-1; D: TRBD1
CDR3: CSVRGGSNTEAFF; DNA: TGCAGCGTCCGCGGTGGCTCGAACACTGAAGCTTTCTTT; size: NA; V: TRBV29-1; J: TRBJ1-1; D: NA
CDR3: CASSLRQVSGELFF; DNA: TGTGCCAGCAGCTTGCGACAGGTCTCCGGGGAGCTGTTTTTT; size: NA; V: TRBV5-5; J: TRBJ2-2; D: NA
CDR3: CASSPGGTGFEQFF; DNA: TGTGCCAGTAGTCCAGGGGGCACTGGGTTTGAGCAGTTCTTC; size: NA; V: TRBV19; J: TRBJ2-1; D: TRBD1
CDR3: CASSPREGMNTEAFF; DNA: TGTGCCAGCTCACCACGGGAGGGGATGAACACTGAAGCTTTCTTT; size: once; V: TRBV18; J: TRBJ1-1; D: NA
CDR3: CASSGIQGNEQFF; DNA: TGTGCCAGCAGTGGCATTCAGGGCAATGAGCAGTTCTTC; size: NA; V: TRBV6-5; J: TRBJ2-1; D: NA
CDR3: CASSAQGAGNEQFF; DNA: TGTGCCAGCAGCGCACAGGGAGCGGGCAATGAGCAGTTCTTC; size: NA; V: TRBV7-9; J: TRBJ2-1; D: NA
CDR3: CASSLGLGADTQYF; DNA: TGTGCCAGCAGCCTGGGACTAGGAGCAGATACGCAGTATTTT; size: NA; V: TRBV11-2; J: TRBJ2-3; D: TRBD2
CDR3: CASRLDGNSPLHF; DNA: TGTGCCAGCAGATTGGACGGGAATTCACCCCTCCACTTT; size: NA; V: TRBV5-4; J: TRBJ1-6; D: NA
CDR3: CASSMSGVNYGYTF; DNA: TGTGCCAGTAGTATGTCAGGAGTTAACTATGGCTACACCTTC; size: NA; V: TRBV19; J: TRBJ1-2; D: NA
CDR3: CASSLRRQETQYF; DNA: TGTGCCAGCAGCTTAAGACGGCAAGAGACCCAGTACTTC; size: NA; V: TRBV7-3; J: TRBJ2-5; D: NA
CDR3: CASSFNENTEAFF; DNA: TGTGCCAGCAGCTTTAATGAAAACACTGAAGCTTTCTTT; size: NA; V: TRBV11-3; J: TRBJ1-1; D: NA
CDR3: CASRKTPGQGKDEQYF; DNA: TGTGCCAGCAGAAAAACCCCGGGACAGGGAAAGGACGAGCAGTACTTC; size: NA; V: TRBV28; J: TRBJ2-7; D: TRBD1
CDR3: CASNIYGTFNEQFF; DNA: TGTGCCAGCAATATTTACGGGACTTTCAATGAGCAGTTCTTC; size: NA; V: TRBV7-2; J: TRBJ2-1; D: NA
CDR3: CASSPRTDTQYF; DNA: TGTGCCAGCAGCCCCCGCACAGATACGCAGTATTTT; size: NA; V: TRBV9; J: TRBJ2-3; D: NA
CDR3: CASNGRPQETQYF; DNA: TGTGCCAGCAACGGACGGCCCCAAGAGACCCAGTACTTC; size: NA; V: TRBV2; J: TRBJ2-5; D: NA
CDR3: CASSFRGRSEAFF; DNA: TGTGCCAGTAGTTTCAGGGGAAGGTCTGAAGCTTTCTTT; size: NA; V: TRBV19; J: TRBJ1-1; D: NA
CDR3: CASSLASKGRSQNEQFF; DNA: TGTGCCAGCAGCTTAGCCTCGAAGGGACGCTCCCAGAATGAGCAGTTCTTC; size: NA; V: TRBV7-9; J: TRBJ2-1; D: NA
CDR3: CASSLRGTGANYGYTF; DNA: TGTGCCAGCAGCCTAAGGGGAACCGGCGCTAACTATGGCTACACCTTC; size: NA; V: TRBV7-2; J: TRBJ1-2; D: NA
CDR3: CASSSRGQGLFGANVLTF; DNA: TGCGCCAGCAGCTCCCGGGGACAGGGGCTCTTTGGGGCCAACGTCCTGACTTTC; size: NA; V: TRBV5-1; J: TRBJ2-6; D: TRBD1